Listed below are T cell receptor beta chains from one sample, sequenced in a study of shared clonotypes between healthy human individuals. Generated by immunoSEQ multiplex PCR, the TCRdb table keeps only in-frame clones and is missing some. The table has around 700,000 clones, more than 70% seen once; the top ten hold 1.5% to 2%. The specimen sequenced was memory CD4+ T cells sorted from blood. The source is a woman aged 25-40 years in good health. Both conserved end residues are trimmed from each CDR3. Fields, in order: J gene, D gene, V gene, CDR3 protein. D genes are given only for firm matches.

j_gene: TRBJ2-7
d_gene: TRBD2
v_gene: TRBV19
CDR3aa: ASSRTSGRYEQY

j_gene: TRBJ2-1
d_gene: TRBD2
v_gene: TRBV27
CDR3aa: ASSLFPWGPGGF

j_gene: TRBJ2-5
d_gene: NA
v_gene: TRBV6-5
CDR3aa: ASKEIFQETQY

j_gene: TRBJ1-1
d_gene: TRBD1
v_gene: TRBV15
CDR3aa: ATSRLDRAEAF

j_gene: TRBJ2-2
d_gene: TRBD1
v_gene: TRBV29-1
CDR3aa: SVLQGTTNTGELF

j_gene: TRBJ2-6
d_gene: NA
v_gene: TRBV11-2
CDR3aa: ASSPRVKASSGANVLT

j_gene: TRBJ1-4
d_gene: TRBD1
v_gene: TRBV28
CDR3aa: ASSLIRDRGHFTTNEKLF

j_gene: TRBJ2-7
d_gene: NA
v_gene: TRBV19
CDR3aa: ASSGTNYEQY

j_gene: TRBJ2-7
d_gene: NA
v_gene: TRBV19
CDR3aa: ASSRGQATYEQY

j_gene: TRBJ2-1
d_gene: NA
v_gene: TRBV15
CDR3aa: ATSSRTLSRSNEQF

j_gene: TRBJ1-5
d_gene: NA
v_gene: TRBV21-1
CDR3aa: ASCVRGTGSYSNQPQH